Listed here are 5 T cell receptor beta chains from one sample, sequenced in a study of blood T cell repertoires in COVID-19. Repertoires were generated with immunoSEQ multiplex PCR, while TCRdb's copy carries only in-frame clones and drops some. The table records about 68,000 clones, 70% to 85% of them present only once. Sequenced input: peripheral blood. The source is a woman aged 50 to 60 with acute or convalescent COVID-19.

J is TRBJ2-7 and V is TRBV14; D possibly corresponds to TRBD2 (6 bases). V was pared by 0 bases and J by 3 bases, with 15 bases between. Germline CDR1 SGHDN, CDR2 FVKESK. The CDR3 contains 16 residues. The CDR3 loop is CASSQEGRDRFYEQYF. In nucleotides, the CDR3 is TGTGCCAGCAGCCAAGAAGGGCGGGACCGGTTCTACGAGCAGTACTTC.

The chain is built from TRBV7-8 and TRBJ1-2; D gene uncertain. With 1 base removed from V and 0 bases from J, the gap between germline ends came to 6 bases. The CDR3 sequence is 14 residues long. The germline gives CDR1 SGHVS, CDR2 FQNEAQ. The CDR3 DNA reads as TGTGCCAGCAGCTTAGGCGGGGCTAACTATGGCTACACCTTC. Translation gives CASSLGGANYGYTF.

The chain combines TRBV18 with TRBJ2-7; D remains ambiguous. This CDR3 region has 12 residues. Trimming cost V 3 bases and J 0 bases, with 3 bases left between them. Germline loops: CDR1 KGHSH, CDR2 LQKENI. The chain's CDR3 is CASSPSSYEQYF. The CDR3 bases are TGTGCCAGCTCACCTAGCTCCTACGAGCAGTACTTC.

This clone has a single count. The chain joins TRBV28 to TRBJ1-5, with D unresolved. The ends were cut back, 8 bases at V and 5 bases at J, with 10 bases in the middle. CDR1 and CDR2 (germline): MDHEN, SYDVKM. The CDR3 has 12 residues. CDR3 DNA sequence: TGTGCCAGCGTAACGGGTTATCAGCCCCAGCATTTT. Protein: CASVTGYQPQHF.

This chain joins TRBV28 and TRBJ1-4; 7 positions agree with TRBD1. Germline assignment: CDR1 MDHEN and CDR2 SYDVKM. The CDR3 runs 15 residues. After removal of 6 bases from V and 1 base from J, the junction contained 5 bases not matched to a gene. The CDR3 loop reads CASRSRQGTNEKLFF. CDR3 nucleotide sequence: TGTGCCAGCAGGTCACGACAGGGAACTAATGAAAAACTGTTTTTT.